The 32 T cell receptor beta chains below were found in one sample sequenced in a study of T cell repertoires in cytomegalovirus infection. From the reads, TCRdb called clonotypes with MiXCR, one entry per CDR3 protein. The sample lists hundreds of thousands of distinct CDR3 sequences, 30% to 40% occurring once. Their target antigens are unknown. Sequences were derived from cultured PBMCs, sampled from culture after CMV antigen stimulation. These receptors were obtained from a human donor in good health (CMV status not recorded). Some clones in this sample may be carry-over from other donors' samples.

Only a few counts were recorded for this clonotype. The chain couples TRBV7-2 to TRBJ2-4; TRBD2 matches 10 bases. V was clipped by 6 bases and J by 6 bases; unmatched bases: 8. The CDR3 contains 15 residues. Germline CDR1 reads SGHTA; CDR2 reads FQGNSA. The CDR3 reads CASRPAGGPGNIQYF. The CDR3 coding sequence is TGTGCCAGCAGGCCAGCGGGGGGGCCGGGAAACATTCAGTACTTC.

CDR3: CASSWGGSSYNSPLHF. Written as DNA, the CDR3 is TGTGCCAGCAGTTGGGGGGGGAGCTCCTATAATTCACCCCTCCACTTT. V usage is TRBV27 and J usage is TRBJ1-6, with D possibly TRBD1 on 5 matching bases. Per the germline V gene, CDR1 is MNHEY and CDR2 is SMNVEV (reference sequence). V was shortened by 4 bases and J by 0 bases, with 10 bases between the two germline ends. The CDR3 is 16 amino acids.

This clonotype has more than one count but fewer than ten. The rearrangement joins TRBV20-1 to TRBJ2-3, with D unresolved. Germline V lookup: CDR1 DFQATT, CDR2 SNEGSKA (reference sequence). CDR3 length: 15 residues. V was pared by 3 bases and J by 2 bases, with 15 bases between. CDR3 sequence reads: CSASLPRSITDTQYF. Here the CDR3 DNA reads TGCAGTGCTAGTCTCCCCAGGAGCATCACAGATACGCAGTATTTT.

This clonotype was seen only a few times. V usage is TRBV14 and J usage is TRBJ2-1; TRBD1 is a possible D gene (6 bases). V was pared by 4 bases and J by 5 bases, with 21 bases between. The germline gives CDR1 SGHDN, CDR2 FVKESK. The CDR3 runs 17 residues. CDR3 region: CASSRYTGINDHNEQFF. The CDR3 DNA is TGTGCCAGCAGCCGGTACACAGGGATCAATGACCACAATGAGCAGTTCTTC.

This chain uses TRBV19 with TRBJ2-1; no firm D call. Trimming pared 3 bases from V and 6 bases from J, leaving 12 bases between. Germline CDR1 and CDR2: LNHDA and SQIVND (reference sequence). The CDR3 extends over 14 amino acids. CDR3 protein: CASSMEMGINEQFF. In DNA form, the CDR3 reads TGTGCCAGTAGTATGGAGATGGGGATCAATGAGCAGTTCTTC.

This clonotype was seen many times. The rearrangement uses TRBV7-2 and TRBJ2-3, with D uncertain. Trimming removed 2 bases at V and 4 bases at J, with 13 bases between. CDR1 and CDR2 (germline): SGHTA, FQGNSA. CDR3 length: 15 residues. CDR3 DNA sequence: TGTGCCAGCAGCTTACGCGGCCCGACCTCAGATACGCAGTATTTT. Amino acids: CASSLRGPTSDTQYF. Looking up the rest from reference TRBV7-2 and TRBJ2-3 gives the full variable domain: GAGVSQSPSNKVTEKGKDVELRCDPISGHTALYWYRQSLGQGLEFLIYFQGNSAPDKSGLPSDRFSAERTGGSVSTLTIQRTQQEDSAVYLCASSLRGPTSDTQYFGPGTRLTVL.

V gene TRBV12-3 or TRBV12-4 combines with J gene TRBJ2-5; D is ambiguous. This CDR3 is 13 amino acids long. Trimming removed 3 bases from V and 2 bases from J, with 7 bases in between. CDR3 sequence reads: CASSLRIQETQYF. The DNA for the CDR3 is TGTGCCAGCAGTTTGCGGATTCAAGAGACCCAGTACTTC.

This clonotype was counted only a few times. The chain has TRBV28 and TRBJ2-3; the D call may be TRBD1 or TRBD2 (5 bases each). The CDR3 covers 14 residues. V was pared by 6 bases and J by 4 bases, with 14 bases between. CDR1 and CDR2 from the germline V gene are MDHEN and SYDVKM. As DNA, the CDR3 is TGTGCCAGCAGGTCGTCGAGGGGTCCAGATACGCAGTATTTT. Its protein product is CASRSSRGPDTQYF.

The V gene is TRBV6-2 or TRBV6-3, the J gene TRBJ2-3; TRBD2 might be the D (6 bases). Deletions cut 0 bases from V and 5 bases from J, with 18 bases between. Germline CDR1 is MNHEY and CDR2 is SVGEGT. The CDR3 spans 17 residues. CDR3 protein: CASSYSRGSQVGDTQYF. CDR3 DNA: TGTGCCAGCAGTTACTCTCGGGGGAGCCAAGTGGGAGATACGCAGTATTTT.

This clonotype showed up many times. The genes are TRBV7-8 and TRBJ2-3; D uncertain. Trimming took off 0 bases at V and 5 bases at J, with 12 bases between the two ends. This CDR3 contains 15 residues. Germline V gene sequence: CDR1 SGHVS, CDR2 FQNEAQ. The CDR3 region is CASSLATFGLDTQYF. In DNA, the CDR3 is TGTGCCAGCAGCTTAGCGACTTTTGGCCTAGATACGCAGTATTTT. The full variable domain, rest sourced from reference TRBV7-8 and TRBJ2-3, is GAGVSQSPRYKVAKRGQDVALRCDPISGHVSLFWYQQALGQGPEFLTYFQNEAQLDKSGLPSDRFFAERPEGSVSTLKIQRTQQEDSAVYLCASSLATFGLDTQYFGPGTRLTVL.

This clonotype occurred many times. The chain has TRBV7-2 and TRBJ1-6; possible D gene TRBD1, 5 bases. The germline gives CDR1 SGHTA, CDR2 FQGNSA. V lost 7 bases and J 10 bases, leaving 23 bases between the germline ends. The CDR3 spans 16 residues. CDR3 amino acids: CASTHGARGGESPLHF. Written as DNA, the CDR3 is TGTGCCAGCACACATGGGGCCCGGGGAGGTGAATCACCCCTCCACTTT.

This chain connects TRBV11-2 to TRBJ1-6; tentative D call: TRBD1 (6 bases). This CDR3 has 17 residues. Germline V gene data show CDR1 as SGHAT and CDR2 as FQNNGV. V lost 6 bases and J 7 bases, leaving 22 bases between the germline ends. CDR3 sequence (DNA): TGTGCCAGCAGACCGAGTAAGCAGGGGTATTGGAATTCACCCCTCCACTTT. Protein product: CASRPSKQGYWNSPLHF.

The chain carries TRBV19 and TRBJ1-1; unclear D gene. Per germline, CDR1 LNHDA and CDR2 SQIVND (reference sequence). Trimming removed 3 bases at V and 9 bases at J, with 11 bases between. The CDR3 covers 12 residues. The CDR3 region has the DNA TGTGCCAGTAGTATGCGACCTAGGCAAGCTTTCTTT. As protein: CASSMRPRQAFF.

This clonotype was seen only a few times. The rearrangement uses TRBV7-2 and TRBJ1-5, with TRBD1 identical over 11 bases. Germline trimming cut 2 bases from V and 7 bases from J; bases unmatched to any gene: 7. Germline assignment: CDR1 SGHTA and CDR2 FQGNSA. This CDR3 is 16 amino acids long. This CDR3 is CASSLSGQGASQPQHF. Written as DNA, the CDR3 is TGTGCCAGCAGCTTATCAGGACAGGGGGCATCACAGCCCCAGCATTTT.

CDR3 nucleotide sequence: TGTGCCAGCAGTTTAGATGATGTGGGAGGCTATGGCTACACCTTC. It is translated as CASSLDDVGGYGYTF. The chain carries TRBV12-3 or TRBV12-4 and TRBJ1-2; D gene unclear. Trimming removed 1 base at V and 4 bases at J, with 13 bases between. The CDR3 extends over 15 amino acids.

This clonotype has only a few counts. The chain uses TRBV10-3 and TRBJ2-7; a weak D match, TRBD2 (5 bases). Between the trimmed V and J ends, which lost 11 bases and 2 bases, there was a span of 19 bases. In germline, CDR1 is ENHRY, CDR2 SYGVKD. This CDR3 is 14 amino acids long. CDR3 in DNA: TGTGCCTCGAGGGTAGGCAGAGGAACCTACGAGCAGTACTTC. As protein: CASRVGRGTYEQYF.

This clonotype has ten or more counts. The chain uses TRBV7-2 and TRBJ2-7; unclear D gene. The CDR3 covers 14 residues. V lost 5 bases to trimming and J lost 9 bases, with 20 bases between them. From germline, CDR1 is SGHTA and CDR2 FQGNSA. The CDR3 here is CASSKPGGFLAQYF. Here the CDR3 DNA reads TGTGCCAGCAGCAAACCCGGCGGTTTTTTGGCGCAGTACTTC.

The sample holds a few counts of this clonotype. The J gene is TRBJ2-7, the V gene TRBV7-8, with 8 bases identical to TRBD1. Germline loops: CDR1 SGHVS, CDR2 FQNEAQ. The trim removed 0 bases at V and 0 bases at J, leaving 7 bases unmatched. The CDR3 length is 17 residues. In DNA form, the CDR3 reads TGTGCCAGCAGCTTAGCGGTCACAGGGGGAACCTCCTACGAGCAGTACTTC. The encoded protein is CASSLAVTGGTSYEQYF. The entire variable domain, with the rest obtained from reference TRBV7-8 and TRBJ2-7, is as follows: GAGVSQSPRYKVAKRGQDVALRCDPISGHVSLFWYQQALGQGPEFLTYFQNEAQLDKSGLPSDRFFAERPEGSVSTLKIQRTQQEDSAVYLCASSLAVTGGTSYEQYFGPGTRLTVT.

In this sample, this clonotype turned up many times. The genes are TRBV7-2 and TRBJ1-2, with D maybe TRBD1 (5 bases). Germline V CDR1 and CDR2: SGHTA, FQGNSA. Between the trimmed V and J ends, which lost 5 bases and 11 bases, there was a span of 18 bases. The CDR3 loop spans 13 amino acids. The CDR3 spells CASSQRTWFGYTF. In DNA form, the CDR3 reads TGTGCCAGCAGCCAACGGACATGGTTTGGGTACACCTTC.

The gene calls are TRBV18 and TRBJ2-3; the match to TRBD2 covers 11 bases. The CDR3 totals 20 residues. Germline trimming cut 5 bases from V and 2 bases from J; bases unmatched to any gene: 18. The germline gives CDR1 KGHSH, CDR2 LQKENI. CDR3 sequence (DNA): TGTGCCAGCTCAAGCAGACTAGCGGGAACGAAAACGGCTAACACAGATACGCAGTATTTT. It codes for CASSSRLAGTKTANTDTQYF.

The chain couples TRBV7-2 to TRBJ2-5; a weak D match, TRBD1 (6 bases). This CDR3 is 16 amino acids long. V lost 5 bases and J 2 bases, leaving 18 bases between the germline ends. CDR1 SGHTA and CDR2 FQGNSA come from the germline V gene. The CDR3 region is CASSHGPPGVQETQYF. As DNA, the CDR3 is TGTGCCAGCAGCCACGGGCCCCCAGGGGTGCAAGAGACCCAGTACTTC.

This clonotype was observed a single time. The chain joins TRBV2 to TRBJ2-3, with 10 bases that match TRBD2. Germline trimming cut 5 bases from V and 4 bases from J; bases unmatched to any gene: 6. This CDR3 comprises 15 residues. Germline assignment: CDR1 SNHLY and CDR2 FYNNEI. The CDR3, as DNA: TGTGCCAGCAGTAGCGGGAGGGCCAGCGCAGATACGCAGTATTTT. Translating gives CASSSGRASADTQYF.

The J gene is TRBJ2-5, the V gene TRBV7-9; D is ambiguous. Germline V gene data show CDR1 as SEHNR and CDR2 as FQNEAQ (reference sequence). Trimming removed 2 bases at V and 5 bases at J, with 15 bases between. This CDR3 is 15 amino acids long. CDR3 DNA: TGTGCCAGCAGCTTACCCGCGGAGCTGGGGGAGACCCAGTACTTC. Translating gives CASSLPAELGETQYF.

The sample holds a few counts of this clonotype. The V and J genes are TRBV7-2 and TRBJ2-2; the D gene is possibly TRBD2 (6 bases). CDR1 and CDR2 (germline): SGHTA, FQGNSA. Trimming removed 1 base at V and 5 bases at J, with 8 bases between. The CDR3 sequence is 14 residues long. This CDR3 reads CASSLDSGTGELFF. In DNA, the CDR3 is TGTGCCAGCAGCTTAGATAGCGGTACCGGGGAGCTGTTTTTT.

The J gene is TRBJ2-7, the V gene TRBV18; possibly TRBD1 or TRBD2 for D (5 bases each). The germline CDR1 and CDR2 sequences are KGHSH and LQKENI. V was pared by 6 bases and J by 5 bases, with 11 bases between. This CDR3 comprises 12 residues. The CDR3 nucleotides are TGTGCCAGCTCCTCGGGGCACCACGAGCAGTACTTC. The encoded protein is CASSSGHHEQYF.

The chain has TRBV20-1 and TRBJ1-2, with D hard to call. V lost 6 bases, J lost 6 bases, and 23 bases lay in between. The length of the CDR3 is 15 residues. Germline V gives CDR1 DFQATT, CDR2 SNEGSKA (reference sequence). The DNA of the CDR3 is TGCAGTGCCCCGACGACTACACACCAATTCAATGGCTACACCTTC. This sequence encodes CSAPTTTHQFNGYTF.

In this sample, this clonotype turned up many times. This chain joins TRBV6-5 and TRBJ2-5; 8 nucleotides line up with TRBD1. The germline gives CDR1 MNHEY, CDR2 SVGAGI. With V trimmed by 2 bases and J by 1 base, 6 bases remained unmatched. This CDR3 has 16 residues. CDR3 in DNA: TGTGCCAGCAGTTACGGGCAGGGGGCCCCCCAAGAGACCCAGTACTTC. It specifies CASSYGQGAPQETQYF.

The rearrangement joins TRBV4-3 to TRBJ2-7; the D gene could be TRBD1 or TRBD2 (5 bases each). Deletions cut 1 base from V and 3 bases from J, with 22 bases between. The CDR3 sequence is 18 residues long. From germline, CDR1 is LGHNA and CDR2 YSLEER. The CDR3 nucleotides are TGCGCCAGCAGCCAAGGTTGGTTTGAGGGGTCCTCATTCTACGAGCAGTACTTC. Translated, it gives CASSQGWFEGSSFYEQYF.

This clonotype was counted between two and nine times. V is TRBV15 and J is TRBJ1-2; D unclear. The germline CDR1 and CDR2 sequences are LNHNV and YYDKDF (reference sequence). CDR3 size: 12 residues. The V end was cut by 0 bases, the J end by 8 bases, with 7 bases between. In DNA, the CDR3 is TGTGCCACCAGCAGAGATTTAGGCGGCTACACCTTC. The encoded protein is CATSRDLGGYTF.

This clonotype has only a few counts. The chain couples TRBV6-8 to TRBJ2-7; tentatively, D is TRBD1 or TRBD2 (5 bases each). The CDR3 sequence is 16 residues long. V shed 7 bases and J shed 1 base, with 20 bases lying between them. Germline V gives CDR1 MNHGY, CDR2 SAAAGT. The CDR3, as DNA: TGTGCCAGCATCCTCAGAGGGGTTGACAGTTCCTACGAGCAGTACTTC. Protein: CASILRGVDSSYEQYF.

In its sample, this clonotype was seen a few times. At one end, the junction sequence differs from germline, possibly due to a read error. The J gene is TRBJ1-4, the V gene TRBV12-3 or TRBV12-4, with D tentatively TRBD1 (6 bases). CDR3 length equals 11 residues. CDR3 region: CASSLSGGKIF. The CDR3 DNA sequence: TGTGCCAGCAGTTTAAGTGGGGGCAAAATTTTT.

The chain recombines TRBV6-1 with TRBJ1-1, with D possibly TRBD1 on 5 matching bases. The length of the CDR3 is 13 residues. V was cut by 8 bases and J by 0 bases, with 10 bases left in between. The germline V gene encodes CDR1 MNHNS and CDR2 SASEGT. CDR3 nucleotide sequence: TGTGCCAGCTTAGTAGGGGTGAACACTGAAGCTTTCTTT. As protein: CASLVGVNTEAFF.